This TCR beta chain was identified during a study of OX40 agonist ivuxolimab in advanced cancers. Study at large: All patients had ivuxolimab intravenously every 2 weeks at 0.01 to 10 mg/kg. Among those enrolled, mean age was 60 years (range about 23 to 80) and about 79% were male. Notes on the study in general: At doses 0.1 to 3.0 mg/kg, CD4+ and CD8+ clones expanded.

TCRdb's table, derived via immunoSEQ multiplex PCR, lists solely in-frame clones and lacks some. The table records tens of thousands of clones, roughly 87% of them present only once. The germline CDR1 and CDR2 sequences are LNHNV and YYDKDF (reference sequence). This CDR3 is built from 15 residues. Trimming cost V 8 bases and J 0 bases; bases outside gene matches: 6. Details on this clone: The antigen is undetermined.

This sequence joins TRBV15 and TRBJ2-1; 8 bases match TRBD2. This sequence was found in an adult with an advanced solid tumor such as melanoma, head and neck, liver or kidney cancer. The sample consisted of CD4+ or CD8+ T cells sorted from blood, taken in a trial of the OX40 agonist ivuxolimab. The CDR3 region has the DNA TGTGCCACCGTGGGGGCGGGAGGCTCCTACAATGAGCAGTTCTTC. It translates to CATVGAGGSYNEQFF.